The next 26 T cell receptor beta chains were all read from a single sample in a study of cytomegalovirus exposure and HLA in healthy donors. PCR used 60 Vbeta primers and 13 Jbeta primers. Generated by immunoSEQ multiplex PCR, the TCRdb table keeps only in-frame clones and is missing some. The sample includes under 250,000 clones, roughly four fifths seen only once; the top ten take about a tenth. Sequenced input: PBMCs. The receptor set was obtained from a woman in her forties or fifties in good health and CMV-seropositive.

The CDR3 DNA reads as TGTGCCAGCAGCCCCTCAAGAGTCAATCAGCCCCAGCATTTT. It encodes CASSPSRVNQPQHF. This chain connects TRBV11-2 to TRBJ1-5, with unresolved D. V lost 5 bases to trimming and J lost 3 bases, with 11 bases between them. Germline values: CDR1 SGHAT, CDR2 FQNNGV. The CDR3 sequence is 14 residues long. Full variable domain (missing parts from reference TRBV11-2 and TRBJ1-5): EAGVAQSPRYKIIEKRQSVAFWCNPISGHATLYWYQQILGQGPKLLIQFQNNGVVDDSQLPKDRFSAERLKGVDSTLKIQPAKLEDSAVYLCASSPSRVNQPQHFGDGTRLSIL.

This sequence joins TRBV7-9 and TRBJ1-3, with a tentative D call TRBD1 (6 bases). Germline V gene lookup returns CDR1 SEHNR and CDR2 FQNEAQ (reference sequence). The CDR3 runs 14 residues. V was clipped by 5 bases and J by 9 bases, with 17 bases between them. In DNA form, the CDR3 reads TGTGCCAGCAGCCCCAGGGGAGTTATGAGCACCATATATTTT. It specifies CASSPRGVMSTIYF. The whole variable domain, remainder taken from reference TRBV7-9 and TRBJ1-3, is DTGVSQNPRHKITKRGQNVTFRCDPISEHNRLYWYRQTLGQGPEFLTYFQNEAQLEKSRLLSDRFSAERPKGSFSTLEIQRTEQGDSAMYLCASSPRGVMSTIYFGEGSWLTVV.

The chain carries TRBV14 and TRBJ2-1; 8 bases map to TRBD1. Germline CDR1 is SGHDN and CDR2 is FVKESK. The V segment lost 4 bases and the J segment 8 bases; nucleotides outside the gene matches: 16. This CDR3 region has 17 residues. CDR3 DNA: TGTGCCAGCAGCCTCCCAGGACAGGGATTACGGTCGCATGAGCAGTTCTTC. This encodes CASSLPGQGLRSHEQFF.

This chain connects TRBV2 to TRBJ2-2, with a tentative D call TRBD1 (6 bases). The CDR3 extends over 14 amino acids. The V and J ends lost 6 bases and 0 bases respectively, with 8 bases between them. Germline CDR1 reads SNHLY; CDR2 reads FYNNEI. CDR3: CASRGHTNTGELFF. The CDR3 DNA follows: TGTGCCAGCAGGGGACACACGAACACCGGGGAGCTGTTTTTT.

The chain carries TRBV7-2 and TRBJ1-2; no reliable D call. The V gene's germline CDR1 is SGHTA and CDR2 FQGNSA. The V end lost 0 bases, the J end lost 2 bases, and 7 bases lay between the germline ends. The CDR3 runs 14 residues. CDR3 loop: CASSLASRNYGYTF. Here the CDR3 DNA reads TGTGCCAGCAGCTTAGCTTCCAGAAACTATGGCTACACCTTC.

This clone was observed a handful of times. This chain connects TRBV28 to TRBJ2-1, with D unresolved. CDR1 is MDHEN, CDR2 SYDVKM, per germline. This CDR3 has 13 residues. V lost 7 bases to trimming and J lost 3 bases, with 10 bases between them. CDR3 DNA sequence: TGTGCCAGCACCAACGGCGGCTACAATGAGCAGTTCTTC. Residues: CASTNGGYNEQFF.

On this clone itself: This sample includes further DNA sequences coding for the same CDR3. The J gene is TRBJ2-5, the V gene TRBV5-4; perhaps TRBD1 as D (6 bases). V shed 0 bases and J shed 5 bases, with 8 bases lying between them. There are 13 residues in the CDR3. Germline V CDR1 and CDR2: SGHNT, YYREEE (reference sequence). This CDR3 reads CASSLDREETQYF. The DNA for the CDR3 is TGTGCCAGCAGCTTGGACAGGGAGGAGACCCAGTACTTC.

The chain uses TRBV19 and TRBJ1-2, with 10 bases fitting TRBD1. The CDR3 spans 14 residues. Trimming took 6 bases from V and 2 from J; bases not matched to a gene: 3. Germline V gene data show CDR1 as LNHDA and CDR2 as SQIVND (reference sequence). DNA of the CDR3: TGTGCCAGTAGGCGACAGGGGGCAAACTATGGCTACACCTTC. Translating it yields CASRRQGANYGYTF.

The chain has TRBV30 and TRBJ2-1; 9 nucleotides align to TRBD2. The germline V gene has CDR1 GTSNPN and CDR2 SVGIG (reference sequence). J gave up 8 bases and V 6 bases, and 14 bases lay outside the gene matches. The CDR3 runs 15 residues. This CDR3 reads CACKGSPRGGDEQFF. The DNA for the CDR3 is TGTGCCTGTAAAGGTAGTCCGCGGGGGGGCGATGAGCAGTTCTTC.

This clone was recorded a few times. The gene calls are TRBV10-1 and TRBJ1-1, with 9 bases matching TRBD1. J lost 2 bases, V lost 5 bases, and 3 bases had no gene match. The CDR3 loop spans 14 amino acids. Germline V lookup: CDR1 WNHNN, CDR2 SYGVQD (reference sequence). The CDR3 sequence: CASSPDRGNTEAFF. The DNA for the CDR3 is TGCGCCAGCAGTCCGGACAGGGGCAACACTGAAGCTTTCTTT.

The chain employs TRBV6-5 and TRBJ2-3; possibly TRBD2 for D (5 bases). Trimming removed 0 bases from V and 9 bases from J, with 10 bases in between. CDR1 and CDR2 (germline): MNHEY, SVGAGI. This CDR3 is 13 amino acids long. As DNA, the CDR3 is TGTGCCAGCAGTTACTCAGGAGGTTACACGCAGTATTTT. It yields the protein CASSYSGGYTQYF.

As for this clone: Its ends do not fully match the called genes, so a read error is possible. The chain has TRBV7-9 and TRBJ1-1; weak D call: TRBD1 (6 bases). Germline V gene sequence: CDR1 SEHNR, CDR2 FQNEAQ (reference sequence). This CDR3 spans 13 amino acids. CDR3 sequence: CSSSADQGPRAFF. CDR3 nucleotide sequence: TGTTCCAGCAGCGCCGATCAGGGGCCCCGGGCTTTCTTT.

V usage is TRBV7-9 and J usage is TRBJ2-5; D possibly corresponds to TRBD1 (6 bases). The CDR3 is 13 amino acids. The V end lost 5 bases, the J end lost 2 bases, and 9 bases lay between the germline ends. From germline, CDR1 is SEHNR and CDR2 FQNEAQ (reference sequence). CDR3 sequence: CASSRTGQETQYF. The CDR3 DNA reads TGTGCCAGCAGCCGAACAGGGCAAGAGACCCAGTACTTC.

The V and J genes are TRBV28 and TRBJ1-4; TRBD1 aligns across 9 bases. This CDR3 has 14 residues. The germline V gene encodes CDR1 MDHEN and CDR2 SYDVKM. Trimming took 6 bases from V and 5 from J; bases not matched to a gene: 4. The CDR3 sequence: CASSAGQGNEKLFF. CDR3 nucleotides: TGTGCCAGCAGCGCGGGACAGGGCAATGAAAAACTGTTTTTT.

The chain is built from TRBV29-1 and TRBJ1-2; 7 nucleotides match TRBD1. V gave up 7 bases and J gave up 2 bases; unmatched junction bases: 13. The CDR3 runs 15 residues. The germline V gene has CDR1 SQVTM and CDR2 ANQGSEA. CDR3 coding DNA: TGCAGCGCGGACAGTGCTGGCAGGGGGAACTATGGCTACACCTTC. This codes for CSADSAGRGNYGYTF.

CDR3 in amino acids: CASSFGQGMDQPQHF. As DNA, the CDR3 is TGTGCCAGCAGCTTCGGACAGGGAATGGATCAGCCCCAGCATTTT. This chain links TRBV7-9 with TRBJ1-5; 8 bases match TRBD1. CDR3 length: 15 amino acids. J lost 5 bases, V lost 3 bases, and 6 bases had no gene match. CDR1 is SEHNR and CDR2 is FQNEAQ in the germline V gene (reference sequence).

This clone was seen once. The rearrangement links TRBV11-2 to TRBJ2-7; 11 nucleotides line up with TRBD1. This CDR3 is built from 16 residues. Germline CDR1 SGHAT, CDR2 FQNNGV. V dropped 3 bases and J dropped 6; count of bases not matched to a gene: 10. The CDR3 region has the DNA TGTGCCAGCAGCTTCAACAGCCCCGGGACAGGGGGCGAGCAGTACTTC. This translates into CASSFNSPGTGGEQYF.

The chain joins TRBV18 to TRBJ2-5, with 7 positions matching TRBD1. With the DNA end fitting TRBJ2-7 better, the J assignment may be wrong. Germline V gene data show CDR1 as KGHSH and CDR2 as LQKENI. CDR3 size: 13 residues. CDR3 coding DNA: TGTGCCAGCTCACAACAGGGGCCCTACGAGCAGTACTTC. Encoded protein: CASSQQGPYEQYF.

The CDR3 DNA follows: TGTGCCATCAGTGGGGACAGGAGCTATGGCTACACCTTC. This sequence encodes CAISGDRSYGYTF. This chain uses TRBV10-3 with TRBJ1-2, with TRBD1 matching 8 bases. The CDR3 consists of 13 residues. V gave up 4 bases and J gave up 4 bases; unmatched junction bases: 2. Germline CDR1 ENHRY, CDR2 SYGVKD.

This clone has a handful of counts. The chain combines TRBV15 with TRBJ1-6, with D uncertain. The CDR3 consists of 14 residues. The V gene's germline CDR1 is LNHNV and CDR2 YYDKDF (reference sequence). Trimming removed 0 bases from V and 7 bases from J, with 7 bases in between. The chain's CDR3 is CATSRDRGNSPLHF. The CDR3 DNA reads TGTGCCACCAGCAGAGATCGCGGGAATTCACCCCTCCACTTT.

The chain combines TRBV5-3 with TRBJ2-5; 12 bases are a match to TRBD2. TRBV5-3 is treated as an ORF (open reading frame) with a function not yet certain. V trimming: 1 base; J trimming: 0 bases; junction bases outside the gene matches: 4. The CDR3 has 17 amino acids. The CDR3 coding sequence is TGTGCCAGAAGCTTGAGGCTAGCGGGGGGGTACCAAGAGACCCAGTACTTC. Translating gives CARSLRLAGGYQETQYF.

This chain connects TRBV13 to TRBJ2-3, with no clear D. The CDR3 runs to 12 residues. The V gene lost 0 bases and the J gene lost 12 bases, with 10 bases spanning the gap. Germline CDR1 PRHDT, CDR2 FYEKMQ (reference sequence). CDR3: CASSLGPSPQYF. For the CDR3, the DNA is TGTGCCAGCAGCTTAGGCCCGTCCCCTCAGTATTTT.

The chain carries TRBV9 and TRBJ2-5; 7 nucleotides align to TRBD2. The CDR3 totals 17 residues. Per germline, CDR1 SGDLS and CDR2 YYNGEE. Unmatched junction bases numbered 15, after V lost 4 bases and J lost 3 bases. For the CDR3, the DNA is TGTGCCAGCAGCCCGCGGGGGAGCAACCGTCCCAAAGAGACCCAGTACTTC. It yields the protein CASSPRGSNRPKETQYF.

This sequence joins TRBV19 and TRBJ2-7; 8 positions agree with TRBD2. The CDR3 loop spans 16 amino acids. The junction had 7 bases not matched to a gene; V was cut back by 1 base and J by 2 bases. Looked up from germline, CDR1 is LNHDA and CDR2 is SQIVND (reference sequence). For the CDR3, the DNA is TGTGCCAGTAGTATAGCTTTAGCGGGGACTACCTACGAGCAGTACTTC. Translating it yields CASSIALAGTTYEQYF.

The V and J genes are TRBV10-3 and TRBJ1-1, with D unclear. This CDR3 has 12 amino acids. Germline CDR1 ENHRY, CDR2 SYGVKD. V was pared by 3 bases and J by 2 bases, with 4 bases between. CDR3 bases: TGTGCCATCAGTGATGTAAACACTGAAGCTTTCTTT. As protein: CAISDVNTEAFF.

This sequence joins TRBV19 and TRBJ1-5, with TRBD1 matching 8 bases. J was trimmed by 6 bases and V by 7 bases; bases with no gene match: 11. CDR3 size: 15 residues. Germline V gene sequence: CDR1 LNHDA, CDR2 SQIVND (reference sequence). DNA for the CDR3: TGTGCCAGTACCACTGGACAGGGAAGAGTTCAGCCCCAGCATTTT. It encodes CASTTGQGRVQPQHF.